This entry lists 18 T cell receptor beta chains sequenced from one sample in a study of cytomegalovirus exposure and HLA in healthy donors. PCR primers comprised 60 Vbeta and 13 Jbeta primers. Libraries were prepared by immunoSEQ multiplex PCR; TCRdb keeps only in-frame clonotypes and omits some of them. The sample records approximately 240,000 clones, just under 85% being singletons. The sequencing input was PBMCs. The receptors derive from a woman aged 40-49 years in good health and CMV-seronegative.

The chain employs TRBV13 and TRBJ2-1; D perhaps matches TRBD2 (6 bases). Germline values: CDR1 PRHDT, CDR2 FYEKMQ (reference sequence). The germline V and J ends were trimmed by 5 bases and 7 bases, with 18 bases remaining between them. This CDR3 has 15 residues. Here the CDR3 reads CASSPRWPAGNEQFF. DNA of the CDR3: TGTGCCAGCAGCCCTAGGTGGCCCGCGGGGAATGAGCAGTTCTTC.

This clone was observed a few times. This chain links TRBV6-1 with TRBJ2-6; D remains ambiguous. In germline, CDR1 is MNHNS, CDR2 SASEGT. This CDR3 region has 16 residues. Trimming took 4 bases from V and 0 from J, leaving 10 bases between them. The CDR3 DNA reads TGTGCCAGCAGTGCCCGTATGTCCTCTGGGGCCAACGTCCTGACTTTC. This codes for CASSARMSSGANVLTF.

This clone appeared once. The chain links TRBV13 to TRBJ2-7; tentatively, D is TRBD1 (5 bases). V lost 6 bases, J lost 0 bases, and 9 bases lay in between. Germline loops: CDR1 PRHDT, CDR2 FYEKMQ (reference sequence). The length of the CDR3 is 13 residues. The CDR3 DNA reads as TGTGCCAGCAGGTTTACAGGCTCCTACGAGCAGTACTTC. Translated: CASRFTGSYEQYF.

A single count supports this clone. V gene TRBV19 combines with J gene TRBJ1-1; D is perhaps TRBD1 (6 bases). Germline-derived CDR1 and CDR2 are LNHDA and SQIVND (reference sequence). The CDR3 is 16 amino acids. V lost 4 bases and J 2 bases, leaving 17 bases between the germline ends. The CDR3 sequence: CASSTYYRADNTEAFF. In nucleotides, the CDR3 is TGTGCCAGTAGTACCTACTACAGGGCTGACAACACTGAAGCTTTCTTT.

J is TRBJ1-5 and V is TRBV15, with D uncertain. The CDR3 extends over 13 amino acids. Per the germline V gene, CDR1 is LNHNV and CDR2 is YYDKDF (reference sequence). V dropped 0 bases and J dropped 3 bases, with 3 bases sitting between them. CDR3: CATSRDINQPQHF. The CDR3 DNA is TGTGCCACCAGCAGAGATATCAATCAGCCCCAGCATTTT.

V is TRBV30 and J is TRBJ1-2; 8 nucleotides align to TRBD1. Germline V lookup: CDR1 GTSNPN, CDR2 SVGIG (reference sequence). J gave up 0 bases and V 8 bases, and 5 bases lay outside the gene matches. This CDR3 region has 13 residues. The CDR3 DNA reads TGTGCCCTCGGACAGGGTGCTAACTATGGCTACACCTTC. Protein sequence: CALGQGANYGYTF.

The chain combines TRBV19 with TRBJ2-2, with D perhaps matching TRBD1 (5 bases). V lost 6 bases and J 4 bases, leaving 15 bases between the germline ends. Germline-derived CDR1 and CDR2 are LNHDA and SQIVND (reference sequence). The CDR3 has 15 residues. CDR3 amino acids: CASSPQGSGTGELFF. DNA of the CDR3: TGTGCCAGTAGCCCCCAGGGCTCCGGCACCGGGGAGCTGTTTTTT. Looking up the rest from reference TRBV19 and TRBJ2-2 gives the full variable domain: DGGITQSPKYLFRKEGQNVTLSCEQNLNHDAMYWYRQDPGQGLRLIYYSQIVNDFQKGDIAEGYSVSREKKESFPLTVTSAQKNPTAFYLCASSPQGSGTGELFFGEGSRLTVL.

The chain carries TRBV7-2 and TRBJ1-6; 7 bases map to TRBD1. CDR1 is SGHTA, CDR2 FQGNSA, per germline. V dropped 0 bases and J dropped 6; count of bases not matched to a gene: 2. CDR3 length: 15 residues. The CDR3, as DNA: TGTGCCAGCAGCTTAGCGACAGGGAGTAATTCACCCCTCCACTTT. It specifies CASSLATGSNSPLHF.

The chain joins TRBV27 to TRBJ1-1; TRBD1 matches 8 bases. Unmatched junction bases numbered 16, after V lost 6 bases and J lost 4 bases. Per the germline V gene, CDR1 is MNHEY and CDR2 is SMNVEV (reference sequence). CDR3 length: 17 amino acids. CDR3 bases: TGTGCCAGCAGCCTAGGACAGGGAGGGTTCGGGGTCACTGAAGCTTTCTTT. This encodes CASSLGQGGFGVTEAFF.

On this clone: One end of the junction varies from germline; a read error may be responsible. The chain combines TRBV30 with TRBJ2-6; D gene ambiguous. Germline V gene lookup returns CDR1 GTSNPN and CDR2 SVGIG (reference sequence). The CDR3 spans 17 residues. DNA for the CDR3: TGTGCCTGGAGTCTCATTACCTCACGCTCTAGGGCCAACGTCCTGACTTTC. This codes for CAWSLITSRSRANVLTF.

V usage is TRBV19 and J usage is TRBJ2-5, with D perhaps matching TRBD2 (6 bases). The CDR3 runs to 14 residues. The germline V gene has CDR1 LNHDA and CDR2 SQIVND (reference sequence). V lost 1 base and J 2 bases, leaving 8 bases between the germline ends. The chain's CDR3 is CASSIVGGQETQYF. The CDR3 region has the DNA TGTGCCAGTAGTATAGTGGGAGGTCAAGAGACCCAGTACTTC.

This clone showed up just once. J is TRBJ2-1 and V is TRBV6-1, with 8 positions matching TRBD2. J was trimmed by 8 bases and V by 7 bases; bases with no gene match: 10. The germline gives CDR1 MNHNS, CDR2 SASEGT. The CDR3 has 14 residues. The CDR3 here is CASKSAGGGHEQFF. The CDR3 DNA follows: TGTGCCAGCAAATCGGCGGGGGGAGGGCATGAGCAGTTCTTC.

V is TRBV10-2 and J is TRBJ1-5; the D is unclear. Germline V gene lookup returns CDR1 WSHSY and CDR2 SAAADI. V was shortened by 2 bases and J by 0 bases, with 11 bases between the two germline ends. The CDR3 is made up of 16 amino acids. CDR3 sequence (DNA): TGCGCCAGCAGTGAGATCTTACGGGATAGCAATCAGCCCCAGCATTTT. This sequence encodes CASSEILRDSNQPQHF.

CDR3 DNA sequence: TGTGCCAGCAGCAGCGTGGGCGGGGACTATGGCTACACCTTC. Translating gives CASSSVGGDYGYTF. V usage is TRBV7-9 and J usage is TRBJ1-2; no definite D call. CDR3 length equals 14 residues. Trimming removed 5 bases from V and 3 bases from J, with 13 bases in between. Germline lookup yields CDR1 SEHNR and CDR2 FQNEAQ (reference sequence). The variable domain in full, with the rest retrieved from reference TRBV7-9 and TRBJ1-2, is DTGVSQNPRHKITKRGQNVTFRCDPISEHNRLYWYRQTLGQGPEFLTYFQNEAQLEKSRLLSDRFSAERPKGSFSTLEIQRTEQGDSAMYLCASSSVGGDYGYTFGSGTRLTVV.

This clone was observed once. The chain has TRBV27 and TRBJ1-1; D call uncertain. Germline V gives CDR1 MNHEY, CDR2 SMNVEV (reference sequence). This CDR3 has 13 amino acids. V gave up 5 bases and J gave up 3 bases, with 10 bases separating them. The CDR3 sequence is CASSTGSDTEAFF. For the CDR3, the DNA is TGTGCCAGCAGTACGGGGTCGGACACTGAAGCTTTCTTT.

Notes on this clone: The junction shows a germline mismatch at one end, possibly a read error. V and J are TRBV7-9 and TRBJ1-5; 7 bases match TRBD1. The CDR3 covers 12 residues. Germline V gives CDR1 SEHNR, CDR2 FQNEAQ (reference sequence). The CDR3 protein is CSSSRGSRPQHF. The CDR3 DNA is TGTTCCAGCAGCAGGGGGTCGCGGCCCCAGCATTTT. Full variable domain (outside the CDR3, taken from reference TRBV7-9 and TRBJ1-5): DTGVSQNPRHKITKRGQNVTFRCDPISEHNRLYWYRQTLGQGPEFLTYFQNEAQLEKSRLLSDRFSAERPKGSFSTLEIQRTEQGDSAMYLCSSSRGSRPQHFGDGTRLSIL.

This chain connects TRBV7-8 to TRBJ1-3; D perhaps matches TRBD1 (5 bases). The germline CDR1 and CDR2 sequences are SGHVS and FQNEAQ. V lost 5 bases and J 0 bases, leaving 14 bases between the germline ends. The CDR3 has 16 amino acids. The CDR3 region is CASSLRRETSGNTIYF. As DNA, the CDR3 is TGTGCCAGCAGCCTGCGCAGGGAAACCTCTGGAAACACCATATATTTT.

This clone was detected a few times. This chain links TRBV5-1 with TRBJ2-1, with D possibly matching TRBD1 (5 bases). V lost 0 bases and J 4 bases, leaving 8 bases between the germline ends. The CDR3 has 14 residues. Germline V gene data show CDR1 as SGHRS and CDR2 as YFSETQ. DNA for the CDR3: TGCGCCAGCAGCTTGGGCCCAGGGTACAATGAGCAGTTCTTC. It yields the protein CASSLGPGYNEQFF.